This TCR beta chain was observed in a study of T cells in Graves' hyperthyroidism and ophthalmopathy. Using RNA transcripts as the source, TCR beta CDR3 regions were amplified. TCR CDR3 regions were first amplified by RT-PCR with HTBI primers. TCRdb itself ran the multiplex PCR reads through MiXCR, one entry per CDR3 protein. The data contain a few hundred thousand distinct CDR3 sequences, more than 15% of them singletons. V lost 4 bases and J lost 2, with 27 bases in between. The CDR3 contains 18 residues. Germline CDR1 is DFQATT and CDR2 is SNEGSKA (reference sequence). This clonotype was counted many times.

Sequencing was carried out using blood. The clonotype originates from a woman aged 18-35 years with Graves' hyperthyroidism that later progressed to Graves' ophthalmopathy. The chain has TRBV20-1 and TRBJ2-7; D is perhaps TRBD2 (5 bases). Written as DNA, the CDR3 is TGCAGTGCTACACTTACACCATCCGGCAGAGGACTTACCTACGAGCAGTACTTC. Translating gives CSATLTPSGRGLTYEQYF.